These 20 T cell receptor beta chains were sequenced from one sample in a study of T cell repertoires in cytomegalovirus infection. Using its own MiXCR run on the reads, TCRdb lists one record per CDR3 protein. The sample consists of 300,000 to 450,000 distinct CDR3 sequences, about a sixth of them appearing once. Material: PBMCs. Every receptor here comes from a human donor in good health (CMV status not recorded). Some clones in this sample may be carry-over from other donors' samples.

The chain is built from TRBV18 and TRBJ1-4, with 8 bases that match TRBD1. Germline V gives CDR1 KGHSH, CDR2 LQKENI. With 4 bases clipped from V and 4 bases from J, the junction kept 8 bases outside the gene matches. This CDR3 is built from 16 residues. CDR3 nucleotide sequence: TGTGCCAGCTCACAGCGACAGGGGTCGGATAATGAAAAACTGTTTTTT. It encodes CASSQRQGSDNEKLFF.

This clonotype has a handful of counts. This chain joins TRBV7-4 and TRBJ1-5; D is ambiguous. Germline V lookup: CDR1 SGHVT, CDR2 SQSDAQ. The V gene lost 3 bases and the J gene lost 2 bases, with 11 bases spanning the gap. This CDR3 contains 15 residues. CDR3 sequence reads: CASSFPGTGNQPQHF. CDR3 sequence (DNA): TGTGCCAGCAGCTTTCCGGGAACGGGCAATCAGCCCCAGCATTTT.

This clonotype occurred many times. V is TRBV7-4 and J is TRBJ2-7; 9 bases fit TRBD1. Germline V gene lookup returns CDR1 SGHVT and CDR2 SQSDAQ. The junction had 3 bases not matched to a gene; V was cut back by 6 bases and J by 6 bases. The CDR3 spans 12 residues. The CDR3 nucleotides read TGTGCCAGCAGACCACAGGGGGCCGAGCAGTACTTC. Its translation is CASRPQGAEQYF.

This clonotype occurred many times. The gene calls are TRBV11-3 and TRBJ1-1; 9 nucleotides agree with TRBD1. Germline CDR1 SGHNT, CDR2 YENEEA. The CDR3 loop spans 15 amino acids. V dropped 3 bases and J dropped 7; count of bases not matched to a gene: 9. CDR3 coding DNA: TGTGCCAGCAGCTTCGAAGGGACAGGGCTGAATGAAGCTTTCTTT. This sequence encodes CASSFEGTGLNEAFF.

This clonotype showed up many times. The chain couples TRBV2 to TRBJ2-7, with a weak D call TRBD1 (6 bases). The CDR3 length is 12 residues. The V and J ends lost 8 bases and 3 bases respectively, with 11 bases between them. Germline loops: CDR1 SNHLY, CDR2 FYNNEI. The CDR3: CASRGGFYEQYF. As DNA, the CDR3 is TGTGCCAGCCGTGGGGGCTTCTACGAGCAGTACTTC.

In its sample, this clonotype was seen many times. This chain uses TRBV12-3 or TRBV12-4 with TRBJ2-7, with 9 positions matching TRBD1. J was trimmed by 6 bases and V by 6 bases; bases with no gene match: 12. The CDR3 covers 15 residues. The CDR3 reads CASRLTGGWPSEQYF. The DNA of the CDR3 is TGTGCCAGCAGACTAACAGGGGGCTGGCCCAGCGAGCAGTACTTC.

On this clonotype: A much larger clone differs by one base, so this may be a read error. V and J are TRBV7-9 and TRBJ1-5; D is unclear. The CDR3 contains 12 residues. Germline-derived CDR1 and CDR2 are SEHNR and FQNEAQ (reference sequence). V shed 4 bases and J shed 11 bases, with 12 bases lying between them. Written as DNA, the CDR3 is TGTGCCAGCAGCTCCCCGGTTGAGGCCCAGCATTTT. Translated, it gives CASSSPVEAQHF.

The table lists this clonotype with many counts. The chain uses TRBV7-2 and TRBJ2-3, with D maybe TRBD1 (6 bases). Trimming stripped 5 bases from V and 5 bases from J, with 8 bases between. Germline loops: CDR1 SGHTA, CDR2 FQGNSA. CDR3 length equals 12 residues. CDR3 DNA sequence: TGTGCCAGCAGCATCAGGGGAGATACGCAGTATTTT. The encoded protein is CASSIRGDTQYF.

This clonotype has just a few counts. The chain recombines TRBV18 with TRBJ2-7, with TRBD2 as a possible D gene (6 bases). The V end was cut by 0 bases, the J end by 1 base, with 10 bases between. Looked up from germline, CDR1 is KGHSH and CDR2 is LQKENI. The CDR3 totals 15 residues. This CDR3 reads CASSPPASVSYEQYF. DNA of the CDR3: TGTGCCAGCTCACCACCGGCTAGCGTGTCCTACGAGCAGTACTTC.

V and J are TRBV6-1 and TRBJ1-2; D is undetermined. This CDR3 spans 15 amino acids. The V and J ends lost 6 bases and 4 bases respectively, with 18 bases between them. The germline CDR1 and CDR2 sequences are MNHNS and SASEGT. CDR3 protein: CASSQSRTEVYGYTF. DNA of the CDR3: TGTGCCAGCAGCCAATCGAGGACGGAGGTCTATGGCTACACCTTC.

This clonotype was found many times. V and J are TRBV6-1 and TRBJ2-6; D unresolved. Germline V gene sequence: CDR1 MNHNS, CDR2 SASEGT. The CDR3 runs 15 residues. V lost 5 bases, J lost 0 bases, and 8 bases lay in between. The CDR3 loop is CASSRTSSGANVLTF. The CDR3, as DNA: TGTGCCAGCAGTCGCACGAGCTCTGGGGCCAACGTCCTGACTTTC.

This clonotype was detected a few times. This chain uses TRBV20-1 with TRBJ2-7, with 10 bases that match TRBD1. This CDR3 region has 14 residues. CDR1 and CDR2 from the germline V gene are DFQATT and SNEGSKA (reference sequence). V gave up 5 bases and J gave up 5 bases; unmatched junction bases: 9. The CDR3 region has the DNA TGCAGTGCTGTGACCGGACAGGGGGTGAACGAGCAGTACTTC. As protein: CSAVTGQGVNEQYF.

The sample holds many counts of this clonotype. The rearrangement links TRBV7-9 to TRBJ2-3; 7 bases align to TRBD1. The CDR3 sequence is 15 residues long. V gave up 5 bases and J gave up 4 bases; unmatched junction bases: 9. The germline V gene has CDR1 SEHNR and CDR2 FQNEAQ (reference sequence). CDR3 DNA sequence: TGTGCCAGCAGCCGTCGGACAGGACGGTCAGATACGCAGTATTTT. This gives the protein CASSRRTGRSDTQYF. The full variable domain, its missing parts supplied by reference TRBV7-9 and TRBJ2-3, is DTGVSQNPRHKITKRGQNVTFRCDPISEHNRLYWYRQTLGQGPEFLTYFQNEAQLEKSRLLSDRFSAERPKGSFSTLEIQRTEQGDSAMYLCASSRRTGRSDTQYFGPGTRLTVL.

This clonotype came up a few times. V gene TRBV4-3 combines with J gene TRBJ2-5, with D tentatively TRBD1 (5 bases). This CDR3 region has 14 residues. Trimming took 3 bases from V and 5 from J, leaving 13 bases between them. CDR1 is LGHNA and CDR2 is YSLEER in the germline V gene. The CDR3: CASSQQWGRETQYF. The CDR3 nucleotides read TGCGCCAGCAGCCAGCAATGGGGCCGGGAGACCCAGTACTTC.

The chain couples TRBV20-1 to TRBJ1-1, with D unresolved. CDR1 and CDR2 from the germline V gene are DFQATT and SNEGSKA (reference sequence). The CDR3 spans 16 residues. V was shortened by 0 bases and J by 4 bases, with 18 bases between the two germline ends. CDR3 sequence (DNA): TGCAGTGCTAGAGATGGGAAGGGAGGCTGGGGCACTGAAGCTTTCTTT. Translation: CSARDGKGGWGTEAFF.

V and J are TRBV11-2 and TRBJ2-3; TRBD2 matches 7 bases. Germline V gives CDR1 SGHAT, CDR2 FQNNGV. Unmatched junction bases numbered 8, after V lost 5 bases and J lost 0 bases. This CDR3 is built from 16 residues. CDR3 sequence: CASSVGTTASTDTQYF. As DNA, the CDR3 is TGTGCCAGCAGCGTCGGGACTACCGCTAGCACAGATACGCAGTATTTT.

This clonotype was picked up many times. This sequence joins TRBV7-2 and TRBJ1-1; a weak D match, TRBD1 (5 bases). The V gene's germline CDR1 is SGHTA and CDR2 FQGNSA. This CDR3 has 12 residues. V was shortened by 7 bases and J by 3 bases, with 9 bases between the two germline ends. The CDR3 nucleotides read TGTGCCAGCACCCTCAGGGACACTGAAGCTTTCTTT. It codes for CASTLRDTEAFF.

This clonotype has more than one count but fewer than ten. The rearrangement uses TRBV11-1 and TRBJ2-7; possibly TRBD2 for D (5 bases). V lost 5 bases to trimming and J lost 4 bases, with 12 bases between them. From germline, CDR1 is SGHAT and CDR2 FQDESV (reference sequence). This CDR3 comprises 13 residues. This CDR3 is CASSQAGPYEQYF. The CDR3 DNA sequence: TGTGCCAGCAGCCAGGCGGGTCCTTACGAGCAGTACTTC.

This clonotype was found many times. The chain joins TRBV5-5 to TRBJ1-5; no reliable D call. This CDR3 has 15 amino acids. Germline V gene sequence: CDR1 SGHKS, CDR2 YYEKEE (reference sequence). V was trimmed by 4 bases and J by 4 bases, leaving 15 bases between them. In DNA form, the CDR3 reads TGTGCCAGCAGCCCCGACATGGGAGGTAATCAGCCCCAGCATTTT. This encodes CASSPDMGGNQPQHF.

V and J are TRBV7-9 and TRBJ2-2; unclear D gene. The V end lost 3 bases, the J end lost 7 bases, and 15 bases lay between the germline ends. The CDR3 has 15 residues. The germline V gene encodes CDR1 SEHNR and CDR2 FQNEAQ (reference sequence). DNA of the CDR3: TGTGCCAGCAGCTTTGATACTACCTCCAACGGGGAGCTGTTTTTT. As protein: CASSFDTTSNGELFF.